The subject of this entry is one T cell receptor (beta chain). This PCR relied on a set of 60 Vbeta primers and 13 Jbeta primers. Here immunoSEQ multiplex PCR was the method, and the copy in TCRdb shows in-frame clones only, minus some. The sample has under 150,000 clones; 82% are singletons. This specimen belongs to a study of cytomegalovirus exposure and HLA in healthy donors. Between the trimmed V and J ends, which lost 8 bases and 7 bases, there was a span of 20 bases. The CDR3 totals 15 residues. In germline, CDR1 is MDHEN, CDR2 SYDVKM. The receptor comes from a young woman in good health and CMV-seronegative. This chain links TRBV28 with TRBJ1-4, with TRBD1 as a possible D gene (5 bases). Sample: PBMCs. This chain's CDR3 is CASGGEVRFSEKLFF. CDR3 sequence (DNA): TGTGCCAGCGGGGGGGAAGTTAGGTTTTCTGAAAAACTGTTTTTT.